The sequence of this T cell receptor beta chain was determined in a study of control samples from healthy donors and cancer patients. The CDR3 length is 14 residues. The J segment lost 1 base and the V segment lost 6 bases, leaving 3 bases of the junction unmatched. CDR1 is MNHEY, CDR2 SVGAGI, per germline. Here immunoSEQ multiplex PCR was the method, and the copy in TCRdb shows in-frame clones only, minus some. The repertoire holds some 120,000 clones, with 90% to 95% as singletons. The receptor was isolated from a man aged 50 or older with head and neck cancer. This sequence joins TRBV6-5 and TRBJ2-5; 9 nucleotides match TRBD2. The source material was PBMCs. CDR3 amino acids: CASRGLAPQETQYF. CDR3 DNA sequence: TGTGCCAGCAGGGGACTAGCCCCCCAAGAGACCCAGTACTTC.